The T cell receptor beta chain described here comes from a study of blood T cell repertoires in COVID-19. The wider study: Whether acute or convalescent, the COVID-19 samples came from the United States, Italy and Spain. Sources were T cells, B-cell-depleted T cells, or PBMCs; the material itself was cDNA or gDNA.

This CDR3 region has 16 residues. CDR1 and CDR2 from the germline V gene are LGHDT and YNNKEL (reference sequence). Trimming cost V 2 bases and J 6 bases, with 18 bases left between them. In the authors' methods: Nucleated cell number was recorded as an estimate derived from reference gene primer amplification. Sequenced by immunoSEQ multiplex PCR; TCRdb stores in-frame clones only, minus some. That table supplies the V and J calls and clone size; D and trimming were determined from the DNA. The sample holds 220,000 or so clones, just under 85% seen once. The specimen sequenced was peripheral blood. The TCR comes from a woman older than 75 with acute or convalescent COVID-19. The chain is built from TRBV3-1 (or the pseudogene TRBV3-2) and TRBJ2-3, with unresolved D. The chain's CDR3 is CASSQRPGALSDTQYF. CDR3 nucleotide sequence: TGTGCCAGCAGCCAAAGACCAGGCGCCCTCTCCGATACGCAGTATTTT.